The 8 T cell receptor beta chains below all came from one sample that was sequenced in a study of T cell responses to AZD1222 COVID-19 vaccine. Clones were sequenced by immunoSEQ multiplex PCR, and TCRdb holds only the in-frame ones, with some missing. The data contain about 93,000 clones, around 89% of them singletons. Sequencing was performed on peripheral blood, taken 28 days after the second AZD1222 dose. The receptor set was obtained from an adult who received the AZD1222 COVID-19 vaccine.

The chain couples TRBV11-3 to TRBJ2-1; 9 bases are a match to TRBD2. CDR1 is SGHNT, CDR2 YENEEA, per germline. This CDR3 has 15 residues. Trimming took 2 bases from V and 3 from J; bases not matched to a gene: 2. The CDR3 reads CASSLNSGGYNEQFF. The CDR3, as DNA: TGTGCCAGCAGCTTAAATAGCGGGGGCTACAATGAGCAGTTCTTC.

The CDR3 is CASSPKTANYGYTF. In DNA form, the CDR3 reads TGTGCCAGCTCCCCCAAGACAGCTAACTATGGCTACACCTTC. V and J are TRBV18 and TRBJ1-2; TRBD1 is a possible D gene (5 bases). The CDR3 covers 14 residues. V shed 6 bases and J shed 0 bases, with 11 bases lying between them. The germline V gene has CDR1 KGHSH and CDR2 LQKENI.

The chain carries TRBV30 and TRBJ2-1, with 11 bases matching TRBD2. Germline-derived CDR1 and CDR2 are GTSNPN and SVGIG (reference sequence). This CDR3 contains 15 residues. V was pared by 0 bases and J by 7 bases, with 5 bases of the junction left unmatched. The CDR3 here is CAWSVGTSGWNEQFF. CDR3 bases: TGTGCCTGGAGTGTAGGGACTAGCGGATGGAATGAGCAGTTCTTC.

V usage is TRBV9 and J usage is TRBJ2-7; 10 bases fit TRBD2. Trimming at V came to 3 bases and at J to 4 bases, leaving 1 base not matched to a gene. Germline V gives CDR1 SGDLS, CDR2 YYNGEE. The CDR3 consists of 13 residues. This CDR3 is CASSATSGYEQYF. Written as DNA, the CDR3 is TGTGCCAGCAGCGCGACTAGCGGGTACGAGCAGTACTTC.

The J gene is TRBJ2-2, the V gene TRBV18; 8 bases match TRBD2. With 3 bases clipped from V and 5 bases from J, the junction kept 8 bases outside the gene matches. The CDR3 runs 16 residues. Germline loops: CDR1 KGHSH, CDR2 LQKENI. CDR3 coding DNA: TGTGCCAGCTCACCGAACAGCGGGAGTATTACCGGGGAGCTGTTTTTT. Protein: CASSPNSGSITGELFF.

The chain combines TRBV11-2 with TRBJ1-2; D might be TRBD1 (6 bases). The CDR3 is 17 residues long. Trimming took off 5 bases at V and 8 bases at J, with 27 bases between the two ends. CDR1 is SGHAT and CDR2 is FQNNGV in the germline V gene. CDR3 region: CASSPILSADRSGGYTF. The CDR3 DNA sequence: TGTGCCAGCAGCCCAATCTTGTCGGCCGACAGGTCGGGCGGCTACACCTTC.

The rearrangement uses TRBV2 and TRBJ1-1, with TRBD1 as a possible D gene (6 bases). The germline V and J ends were trimmed by 7 bases and 4 bases, with 16 bases remaining between them. Germline CDR1 and CDR2: SNHLY and FYNNEI. The CDR3 covers 14 residues. The DNA of the CDR3 is TGTGCCAGCACTGCCGGGACAACCGTCACTGAAGCTTTCTTT. As protein: CASTAGTTVTEAFF.

The rearrangement joins TRBV7-2 to TRBJ2-7; D may be TRBD1 (6 bases). This CDR3 has 14 residues. Trimming left V 4 bases short and J 0 bases short, with 10 bases between. Germline V lookup: CDR1 SGHTA, CDR2 FQGNSA. The DNA of the CDR3 is TGTGCCAGCAGCTCAGACAGGCACTCCTACGAGCAGTACTTC. This encodes CASSSDRHSYEQYF.